This passage covers 17 T cell receptor beta chains from one sample sequenced in a study of CXCR3 chemokines and chemotherapy response in bladder cancer. TCRdb processed the PCR reads anew with MiXCR; each CDR3 protein has one entry. Here the sample spans about 5,000 distinct CDR3 sequences, approximately 15% being singletons. This material was collected from a patient whose treatment included neoadjuvant chemotherapy. All receptors derive from a human donor with bladder cancer that responded to neoadjuvant chemotherapy.

This clonotype was counted at least ten times. This chain joins TRBV7-9 and TRBJ1-2; D perhaps matches TRBD1 (6 bases). The germline V gene has CDR1 SEHNR and CDR2 FQNEAQ (reference sequence). This CDR3 spans 13 amino acids. The ends were cut back, 3 bases at V and 2 bases at J, with 7 bases in the middle. CDR3 DNA: TGTGCCAGCAGCTTTAGGGGGAACTATGGCTACACCTTC. Its translation: CASSFRGNYGYTF.

With respect to this clonotype: A read error is the likely source, as a far larger clone sits one nucleotide away. The V call is TRBV27, the J call TRBJ2-1; 10 nucleotides match TRBD2. Germline V gene lookup returns CDR1 MNHEY and CDR2 SMNVEV (reference sequence). CDR3 size: 15 residues. As DNA, the CDR3 is TGTGCCAGCAGCACTAGCGGGATTTCGACCAATAAGCAGTTCTTC. As protein: CASSTSGISTNKQFF.

Within the sample, this clonotype is medium-sized (0.01 to 0.1%). The V gene is TRBV29-1, the J gene TRBJ2-5, with 10 nucleotides matching TRBD1. Germline-derived CDR1 and CDR2 are SQVTM and ANQGSEA. V shed 7 bases and J 5 bases; nucleotides not matched to a gene: 10. The CDR3 has 14 amino acids. DNA for the CDR3: TGCAGCGCTAGGACAGGGGGAGGCCCGGAGACCCAGTACTTC. It specifies CSARTGGGPETQYF.

By proportion, this clonotype is large. The gene calls are TRBV6-2 or TRBV6-3 and TRBJ2-1, with a possible D match to TRBD2 (6 bases). Trimming left V 6 bases short and J 2 bases short, with 14 bases between. Germline V lookup: CDR1 MNHEY, CDR2 SVGEGT. This CDR3 has 15 amino acids. This CDR3 is CASSKGTGAYNEQFF. CDR3 nucleotides: TGTGCCAGCAGCAAAGGGACTGGGGCCTACAATGAGCAGTTCTTC.

This clonotype ranks as medium-sized. J is TRBJ2-7 and V is TRBV6-6; D ambiguous. V lost 6 bases and J lost 3, with 3 bases in between. CDR3 length: 10 amino acids. CDR1 is MNHNY and CDR2 is SVGAGI in the germline V gene (reference sequence). The CDR3 reads CASSRYEQYF. CDR3 in DNA: TGTGCCAGCAGCCGCTACGAGCAGTACTTC.

At least ten counts were recorded for this clonotype. The genes are TRBV28 and TRBJ1-2; D unresolved. This CDR3 contains 13 residues. Germline V gene sequence: CDR1 MDHEN, CDR2 SYDVKM. V shed 6 bases and J shed 3 bases, with 11 bases lying between them. The CDR3 region has the DNA TGTGCCAGCAGGCACGCAGGAGACTATGGCTACACCTTC. Translating it yields CASRHAGDYGYTF.

This clonotype is judged medium-sized. This chain joins TRBV18 and TRBJ1-1; a weak D match, TRBD1 (5 bases). Trimming took 4 bases from V and 5 from J, leaving 11 bases between them. CDR1 and CDR2 (germline): KGHSH, LQKENI. The CDR3 totals 13 residues. The DNA for the CDR3 is TGTGCCAGCTCACGGGAGGGGTGGACTGAAGCTTTCTTT. The encoded protein is CASSREGWTEAFF.

This clonotype showed up just a few times. The chain links TRBV14 to TRBJ1-1; 7 bases are a match to TRBD1. Germline trimming cut 4 bases from V and 3 bases from J; bases unmatched to any gene: 5. CDR3 length equals 14 residues. Germline assignment: CDR1 SGHDN and CDR2 FVKESK. The DNA of the CDR3 is TGTGCCAGCAGCCCCCAAACAGGGGACACTGAAGCTTTCTTT. Amino acid sequence: CASSPQTGDTEAFF. The full variable domain, completed using reference TRBV14 and TRBJ1-1, is EAGVTQFPSHSVIEKGQTVTLRCDPISGHDNLYWYRRVMGKEIKFLLHFVKESKQDESGMPNNRFLAERTGGTYSTLKVQPAELEDSGVYFCASSPQTGDTEAFFGQGTRLTVV.

Many counts were recorded for this clonotype. The chain joins TRBV12-3 or TRBV12-4 to TRBJ1-5; D is uncertain. The CDR3 has 15 residues. V shed 7 bases and J shed 0 bases, with 13 bases lying between them. DNA of the CDR3: TGTGCCAGCACCGCTGGGCAGTATAGCAATCAGCCCCAGCATTTT. The encoded protein is CASTAGQYSNQPQHF.

This clonotype is judged medium-sized. The chain carries TRBV6-5 and TRBJ1-5; D is perhaps TRBD1 (6 bases). The CDR3 covers 14 residues. Germline values: CDR1 MNHEY, CDR2 SVGAGI. Trimming took off 8 bases at V and 2 bases at J, with 13 bases between the two ends. The CDR3 loop is CASQTGNRNQPQHF. For the CDR3, the DNA is TGTGCCAGCCAAACAGGGAACCGCAATCAGCCCCAGCATTTT.

This clonotype has ten or more counts. The rearrangement links TRBV12-3 or TRBV12-4 to TRBJ2-6; D uncertain. V was shortened by 3 bases and J by 0 bases, with 15 bases between the two germline ends. The CDR3 is made up of 18 amino acids. CDR3 bases: TGTGCCAGCAGTTTTCCAGGCCCCCTTCACTCTGGGGCCAACGTCCTGACTTTC. As protein: CASSFPGPLHSGANVLTF.

By its share, this clonotype is medium-sized. V is TRBV6-5 and J is TRBJ1-2; D is uncertain. Germline V lookup: CDR1 MNHEY, CDR2 SVGAGI. The CDR3 has 13 amino acids. V was shortened by 8 bases and J by 5 bases, with 15 bases between the two germline ends. CDR3 nucleotides: TGTGCCAGCTCCGAGAGTAGGATGTATGGCTACACCTTC. Translating it yields CASSESRMYGYTF.

This clonotype was observed many times. The rearrangement links TRBV7-2 to TRBJ1-5; a weak D match, TRBD1 (5 bases). The V gene lost 5 bases and the J gene lost 6 bases, with 11 bases spanning the gap. The CDR3 runs to 13 residues. CDR1 and CDR2 from the germline V gene are SGHTA and FQGNSA. DNA for the CDR3: TGTGCCAGCAGCGCGGGCAGGGTTCAGCCCCAGCATTTT. It encodes CASSAGRVQPQHF. Combining the CDR3 with reference TRBV7-2 and TRBJ1-5 gives the whole variable domain GAGVSQSPSNKVTEKGKDVELRCDPISGHTALYWYRQSLGQGLEFLIYFQGNSAPDKSGLPSDRFSAERTGGSVSTLTIQRTQQEDSAVYLCASSAGRVQPQHFGDGTRLSIL.

This clonotype has only a few counts. V usage is TRBV9 and J usage is TRBJ2-5, with a weak D call TRBD1 (5 bases). The CDR3 covers 15 residues. Germline CDR1 reads SGDLS; CDR2 reads YYNGEE. V was pared by 0 bases and J by 1 base, with 10 bases between. This chain's CDR3 is CASSVEGRVQETQYF. The CDR3 region has the DNA TGTGCCAGCAGCGTAGAGGGCAGGGTCCAAGAGACCCAGTACTTC.

This clonotype was recorded at least ten times. The chain uses TRBV30 and TRBJ2-5, with D possibly TRBD1 on 5 matching bases. V was shortened by 8 bases and J by 2 bases, with 12 bases between the two germline ends. From germline, CDR1 is GTSNPN and CDR2 SVGIG (reference sequence). There are 12 residues in the CDR3. CDR3 DNA sequence: TGTGCCCAGAAGGGGCGGCAAGAGACCCAGTACTTC. Its translation: CAQKGRQETQYF.

The table lists this clonotype with a few counts. This chain uses TRBV20-1 with TRBJ2-4; D remains ambiguous. The CDR3 consists of 18 residues. V was trimmed by 0 bases and J by 5 bases, leaving 23 bases between them. In germline, CDR1 is DFQATT, CDR2 SNEGSKA (reference sequence). CDR3 sequence reads: CSARDDGDTGPSQNIQYF. DNA of the CDR3: TGCAGTGCTAGAGATGACGGAGATACCGGGCCCTCACAAAACATTCAGTACTTC.

This clonotype was found a few times. The gene calls are TRBV13 and TRBJ2-7; 13 bases match TRBD2. This CDR3 region has 18 residues. V lost 5 bases to trimming and J lost 6 bases; unmatched junction nucleotides: 16. Germline-derived CDR1 and CDR2 are PRHDT and FYEKMQ (reference sequence). The CDR3 sequence is CASSPKPVLAGGRGEQYF. DNA for the CDR3: TGTGCCAGCAGCCCGAAACCAGTACTAGCGGGAGGGAGGGGCGAGCAGTACTTC.